This T cell receptor beta chain came from a study of beta chain features in type 1 diabetes. Trimming took off 4 bases at V and 6 bases at J, with 19 bases between the two ends. This CDR3 has 16 amino acids. The germline CDR1 and CDR2 sequences are SGHDT and YYEEEE. A note on this clone: Its antigen is not known.

TCRB transcripts that were expressed got sequenced, as all of the isolated RNA had been reverse transcribed. TCRdb's table, derived via immunoSEQ multiplex PCR, lists solely in-frame clones and lacks some. The sample lists hundreds of thousands of clones, 11% occurring once. Points from the study as a whole: At VDJ recombination sites, type 1 diabetes patients had fewer insertions and more deleted nucleotides.

The TCR sequence derives from a woman aged 18-29 years in good health. Sequencing used naive CD4+ T cells from blood. This chain uses TRBV5-6 with TRBJ2-2; no reliable D call. CDR3: CASSPIPTARAGELFF. The CDR3, as DNA: TGTGCCAGCAGCCCTATCCCCACGGCGAGAGCCGGGGAGCTGTTTTTT. Combining the CDR3 with reference TRBV5-6 and TRBJ2-2 gives the whole variable domain DAGVTQSPTHLIKTRGQQVTLRCSPKSGHDTVSWYQQALGQGPQFIFQYYEEEERQRGNFPDRFSGHQFPNYSSELNVNALLLGDSALYLCASSPIPTARAGELFFGEGSRLTVL.